This T cell receptor beta chain was identified during a study of control samples from healthy donors and cancer patients. This CDR3 is built from 14 residues. V was trimmed by 6 bases and J by 6 bases, leaving 17 bases between them. Germline CDR1 is ENHRY and CDR2 is SYGVKD. Libraries were prepared by immunoSEQ multiplex PCR; TCRdb keeps only in-frame clonotypes and omits some of them. Among roughly 45,000 clones listed, around 94% were seen once. This chain connects TRBV10-3 to TRBJ1-2; D not resolved. The receptor was derived from a man in his thirties or forties with colorectal cancer. Sequencing input: PBMCs. In DNA, the CDR3 is TGTGCCATCAGGACCGGGCCTCTCAGCGATGGCTACACCTTC. Protein: CAIRTGPLSDGYTF.